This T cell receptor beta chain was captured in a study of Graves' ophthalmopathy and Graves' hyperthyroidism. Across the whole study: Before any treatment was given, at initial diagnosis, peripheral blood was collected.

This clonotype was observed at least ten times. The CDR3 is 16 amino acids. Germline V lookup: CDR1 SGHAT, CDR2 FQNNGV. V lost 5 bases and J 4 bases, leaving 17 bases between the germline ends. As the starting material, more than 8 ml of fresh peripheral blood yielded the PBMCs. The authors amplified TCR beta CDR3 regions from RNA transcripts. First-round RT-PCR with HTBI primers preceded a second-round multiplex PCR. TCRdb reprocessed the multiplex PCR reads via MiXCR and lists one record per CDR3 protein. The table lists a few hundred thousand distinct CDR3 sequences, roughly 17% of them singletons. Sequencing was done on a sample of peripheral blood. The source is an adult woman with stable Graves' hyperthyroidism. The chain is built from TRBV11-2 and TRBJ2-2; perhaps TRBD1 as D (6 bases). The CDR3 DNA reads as TGTGCCAGCAGCCAAACAACAGGGACGGCCACCGGGGAGCTGTTTTTT. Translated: CASSQTTGTATGELFF.